What follows describes a single T cell receptor (beta chain). The antigen this receptor binds is unknown. Base qualities are missing; no much larger clone stands one base away. These data are taken from a study of radiation and T cells in renal cell carcinoma (dated by TCRdb to about 2020). For context, the study as a whole: In total, approximately 53 samples underwent TCR beta sequencing: some 26 tumors plus 27 peripheral blood samples. The last blood draw occurred 4 weeks after radiation, at the same time as nephrectomy. A total of approximately 4 million unique CDR3 nucleotide sequences, encoding 2.5 million to 3 million unique CDR3 amino acid sequences, were found across all 50 or so samples. The research as a whole found: With a single-armed trial design, the study had no way to address how radiation dose or scheduling affects the TCR repertoire. Changes in the blood repertoire were not tracked past 4 weeks after treatment. In blood, the top tumor clonotypes increased between baseline and 2 weeks post-radiation and then shrank by 4 weeks, which suggests that tumor-resident clones expanded only transiently. Because pretreatment tumor biopsies were not available, the baseline intratumoral presence of clonotypes could not be determined.

CDR1 and CDR2 are drawn from the germline V gene: SGDLS, YYNGEE. Trimming leaves V shorter by 2 bases and J shorter by 8 bases, with the junction holding 7 bases beyond the gene matches. The CDR3 runs 16 amino acids, cysteine and phenylalanine included. The read is trimmed to its CDR3 DNA, 48 bases read in frame from base 1. The time point label of this sample denotes: blood 4 weeks post-SBRT, at nephrectomy. What the treatment or condition label conveys for this sample: 15 Gy SBRT to primary tumor, nephrectomy 4 weeks later. The samples were obtained from a clinical trial, where primary renal cell carcinomas were treated with 15 Gy stereotactic body radiation therapy and then removed by nephrectomy 4 weeks afterward. To track tumor-enriched clonotypes, serial peripheral blood was sampled from radiation-treated patients at baseline and at 2 weeks and 4 weeks after SBRT. Every patient had renal cell carcinoma of clear cell pathology. The QIAamp DNA Blood Mini Kit (Qiagen) was used to prepare genomic DNA for TCR sequencing. Samples were included in the analyses only if all quality control checks were passed.

The immunoSEQ kit was used, according to the manufacturer's recommendations, to generate TCR beta libraries from genomic DNA. For library preparation, a first multiplex PCR was performed with proprietary primers, followed by a second PCR in which unique barcodes were added, and bead cleanups were performed after each round. Each sample batch included a kit-provided positive control reaction and a negative control reaction. The final libraries underwent checking on an Agilent 4200 TapeStation D1000 ScreenTape, volumetric pooling, and quantification by qPCR. Sequencing was performed on an Illumina NextSeq500 using a MidOutput 150-cycle cartridge, with 156 Read1 cycles, 15 Index1 cycles, and the kit custom primers. The pooled library was loaded at roughly 1 pM with approximately 20% PhiX control spiked in. The original pipeline was this. The vendor-processed data were analyzed in R, and a clonotype was defined as all T cells that share the same CDR3 nucleotide sequence. For clone abundance analyses, frequencies were normalized to the 10,000 most abundant clones per sample. Public T cell clones, which averaged fewer than five per sample, were excluded before analysis. A difference in abundance of at least 32-fold between compartments was used to define tumor-enriched and baseline blood-enriched clonotypes. A beta-binomial differential abundance model was applied to find clonotypes that expanded or contracted between blood time points. The Baroni-Urbani and Buser coefficient was used to measure tumor-blood repertoire similarity, and groups were compared with two-tailed Wilcoxon tests in R. As stored in TCRdb, this immuneACCESS dataset retains in-frame rearrangements with V and J assigned. A fraction of the clones does not appear; measured against another copy, unresolved V genes explain less than half of the discrepancy, and the remainder lacks a known reason. For V, J and clone size, that table is used; D and trimming come from the DNA. The sample table shows some 80,000 clones, and roughly 85% are seen once. More than 2% of the sample lies in the top ten.

The origin of this receptor is a woman between 55 and 75 years old with renal cell carcinoma. The V and J segments used are TRBV9 and TRBJ1-4, with TRBD1 matching 12 junction bases. The source was blood, collected from a patient whose treatment included radiotherapy and nephrectomy. The CDR3 here reads CASSVGTGGSREKLFF. DNA sequence: TGTGCCAGCAGCGTGGGGACAGGGGGCTCGAGGGAAAAACTGTTTTTT.